These 5 T cell receptor beta chains share one sample of origin, sequenced in a study of blood T cell repertoires in COVID-19. Only in-frame clones appear in the TCRdb table, and some are missing; sequencing was by immunoSEQ multiplex PCR. The sample comprises some 160,000 clones, 89% of which are singletons, and about 2.8% rests with the top ten. The sequenced sample was peripheral blood. The source is a man in his sixties with acute or convalescent COVID-19.

The chain employs TRBV19 and TRBJ1-3; D is perhaps TRBD1 (5 bases). V shed 5 bases and J shed 3 bases, with 14 bases lying between them. CDR1 LNHDA and CDR2 SQIVND come from the germline V gene (reference sequence). CDR3 length equals 15 residues. The CDR3 spells CASSAGLRFGNTIYF. CDR3 coding DNA: TGTGCCAGTAGTGCGGGACTCAGGTTTGGAAACACCATATATTTT.

The chain has TRBV2 and TRBJ1-2, with no clear D. V lost 8 bases to trimming and J lost 5 bases, with 15 bases between them. The CDR3 covers 13 residues. The germline gives CDR1 SNHLY, CDR2 FYNNEI. The CDR3 DNA reads as TGTGCCAGCTCTCCGGCGAGAGGGTATGGCTACACCTTC. This sequence encodes CASSPARGYGYTF.

Here the CDR3 reads CASSQASGKFLGGYTF. CDR3 in DNA: TGTGCCAGCAGCCAAGCCTCGGGGAAATTCTTGGGAGGCTACACCTTC. V is TRBV3-1 (or the pseudogene TRBV3-2) and J is TRBJ1-2, with D hard to call. Germline assignment: CDR1 LGHDT and CDR2 YNNKEL (reference sequence). V was clipped by 1 base and J by 8 bases, with 20 bases between them. The CDR3 has 16 amino acids.

The chain uses TRBV24-1 and TRBJ2-2; 7 bases are shared with TRBD1. CDR1 and CDR2 from the germline V gene are KGHDR and SFDVKD. V was clipped by 4 bases and J by 1 base; unmatched bases: 5. The CDR3 runs 16 residues. CDR3 residues: CATSETTGRNTGELFF. CDR3 sequence (DNA): TGTGCCACCAGTGAAACGACAGGGAGGAACACCGGGGAGCTGTTTTTT.

This clone occurred once. One junction end disagrees with the germline gene, perhaps due to a read error. The chain uses TRBV29-1 and TRBJ2-5, with D perhaps being TRBD1 or TRBD2 (6 bases each). There are 12 residues in the CDR3. Germline CDR1 SQVTM, CDR2 ANQGSEA. The CDR3 loop reads CSFEGGTETQYF. CDR3 DNA: TGCAGCTTTGAGGGGGGAACGGAGACCCAGTACTTC.